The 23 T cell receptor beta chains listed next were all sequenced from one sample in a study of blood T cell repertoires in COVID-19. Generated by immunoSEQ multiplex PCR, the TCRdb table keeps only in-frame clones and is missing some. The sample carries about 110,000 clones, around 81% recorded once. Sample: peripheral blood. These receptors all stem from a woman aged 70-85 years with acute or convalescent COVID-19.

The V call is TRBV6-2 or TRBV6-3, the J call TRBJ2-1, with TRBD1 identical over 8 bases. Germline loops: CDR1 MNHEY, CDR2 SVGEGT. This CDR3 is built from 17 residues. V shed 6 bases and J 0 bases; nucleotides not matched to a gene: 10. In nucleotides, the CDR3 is TGTGCCAGCAGCACCCGGACAGGGCCAAGCTCCTACAATGAGCAGTTCTTC. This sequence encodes CASSTRTGPSSYNEQFF.

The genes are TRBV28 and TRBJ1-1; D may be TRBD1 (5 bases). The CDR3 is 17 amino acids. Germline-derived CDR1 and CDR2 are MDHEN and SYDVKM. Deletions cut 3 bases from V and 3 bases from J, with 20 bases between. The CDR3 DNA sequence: TGTGCCAGCAGTTTGCCCCTCGGGGGAAAGGGAGACACTGAAGCTTTCTTT. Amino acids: CASSLPLGGKGDTEAFF.

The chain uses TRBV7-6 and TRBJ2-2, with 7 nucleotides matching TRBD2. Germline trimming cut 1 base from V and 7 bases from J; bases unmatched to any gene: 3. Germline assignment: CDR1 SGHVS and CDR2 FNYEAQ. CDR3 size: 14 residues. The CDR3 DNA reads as TGTGCCAGCAGCTTAGATAGGACTAGCGGGGAGCTGTTTTTT. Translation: CASSLDRTSGELFF.

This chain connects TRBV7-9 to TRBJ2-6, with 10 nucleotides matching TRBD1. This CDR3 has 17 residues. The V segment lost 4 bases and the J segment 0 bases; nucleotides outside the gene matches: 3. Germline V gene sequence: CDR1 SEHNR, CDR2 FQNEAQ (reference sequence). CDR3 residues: CASSSGQGDSGANVLTF. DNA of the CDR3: TGTGCCAGCAGCTCCGGACAGGGGGACTCTGGGGCCAACGTCCTGACTTTC.

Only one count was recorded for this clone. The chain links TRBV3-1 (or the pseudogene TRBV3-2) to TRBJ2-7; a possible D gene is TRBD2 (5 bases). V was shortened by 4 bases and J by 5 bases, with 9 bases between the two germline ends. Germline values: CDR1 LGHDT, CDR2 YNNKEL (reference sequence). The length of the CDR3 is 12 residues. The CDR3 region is CASSPPGNEQYV. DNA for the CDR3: TGTGCCAGCAGCCCTCCGGGAAACGAGCAGTACGTC.

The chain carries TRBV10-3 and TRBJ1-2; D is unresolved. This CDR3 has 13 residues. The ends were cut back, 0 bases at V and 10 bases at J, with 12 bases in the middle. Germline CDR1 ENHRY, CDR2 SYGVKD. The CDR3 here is CAISESGSPAYTF. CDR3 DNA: TGTGCCATCAGTGAGTCGGGCAGCCCGGCCTACACCTTC.

For the CDR3, the DNA is TGTGCCAGCAGCTTTAGGGGCGGGAGGGCCAATGAGCAGTTCTTC. Protein: CASSFRGGRANEQFF. The V call is TRBV9, the J call TRBJ2-1; 9 bases fit TRBD2. Germline CDR1 SGDLS, CDR2 YYNGEE. With V trimmed by 4 bases and J by 6 bases, 8 bases remained unmatched. This CDR3 comprises 15 residues.

Here the CDR3 reads CATSDFGTPNTGELFF. CDR3 nucleotide sequence: TGTGCCACCAGTGACTTCGGGACTCCGAACACCGGGGAGCTGTTTTTT. This chain uses TRBV24-1 with TRBJ2-2; weak D call: TRBD2 (6 bases). From germline, CDR1 is KGHDR and CDR2 SFDVKD. Trimming stripped 4 bases from V and 0 bases from J, with 11 bases between. This CDR3 is 16 amino acids long.

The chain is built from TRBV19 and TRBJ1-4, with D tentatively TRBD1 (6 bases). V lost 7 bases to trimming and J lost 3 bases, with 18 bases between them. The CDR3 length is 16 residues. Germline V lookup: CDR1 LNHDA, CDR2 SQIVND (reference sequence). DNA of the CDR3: TGTGCCAGTACCGTCAGGACAGTTCGTTCTAATGAAAAACTGTTTTTT. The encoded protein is CASTVRTVRSNEKLFF.

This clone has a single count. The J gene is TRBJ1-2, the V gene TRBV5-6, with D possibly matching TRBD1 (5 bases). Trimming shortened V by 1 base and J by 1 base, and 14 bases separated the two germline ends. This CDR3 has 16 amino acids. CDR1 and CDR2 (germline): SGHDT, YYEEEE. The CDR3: CASSLRSRAVNYGYTF. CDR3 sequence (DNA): TGTGCCAGCAGCTTGAGGAGCAGGGCGGTTAACTATGGCTACACCTTC.

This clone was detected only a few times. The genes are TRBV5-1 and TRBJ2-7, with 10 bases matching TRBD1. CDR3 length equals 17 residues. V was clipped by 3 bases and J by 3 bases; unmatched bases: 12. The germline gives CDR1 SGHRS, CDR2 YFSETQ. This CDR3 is CASSSGRGQGISYEQYF. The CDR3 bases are TGCGCCAGCAGCTCTGGAAGGGGACAGGGGATAAGCTACGAGCAGTACTTC.

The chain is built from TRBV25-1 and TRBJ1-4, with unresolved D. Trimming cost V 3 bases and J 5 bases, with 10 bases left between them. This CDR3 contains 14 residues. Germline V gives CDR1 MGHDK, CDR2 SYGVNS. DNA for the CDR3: TGTGCCAGCAGTGAGGCAGGCAGCAATGAAAAACTGTTTTTT. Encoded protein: CASSEAGSNEKLFF.

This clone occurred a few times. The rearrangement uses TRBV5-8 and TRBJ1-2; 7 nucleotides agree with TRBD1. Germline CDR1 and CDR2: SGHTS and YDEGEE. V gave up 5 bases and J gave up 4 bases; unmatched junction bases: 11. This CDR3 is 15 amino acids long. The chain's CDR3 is CASSTQNRGSYGYTF. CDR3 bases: TGTGCCAGCAGTACCCAGAACAGGGGAAGCTATGGCTACACCTTC.

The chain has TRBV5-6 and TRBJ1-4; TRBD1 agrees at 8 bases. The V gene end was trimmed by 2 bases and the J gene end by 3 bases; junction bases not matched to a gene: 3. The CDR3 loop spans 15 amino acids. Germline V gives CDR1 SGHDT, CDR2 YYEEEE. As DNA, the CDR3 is TGTGCCAGCAGCTTACGGACAGGGCCTAATGAAAAACTGTTTTTT. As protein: CASSLRTGPNEKLFF.

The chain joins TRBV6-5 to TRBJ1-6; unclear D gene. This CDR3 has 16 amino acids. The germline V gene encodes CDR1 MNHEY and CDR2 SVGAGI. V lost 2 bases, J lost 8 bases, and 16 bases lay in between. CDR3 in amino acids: CASSYGRPSGDSPLHF. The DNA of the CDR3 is TGTGCCAGCAGTTACGGCAGGCCTTCAGGTGATTCACCCCTCCACTTT.

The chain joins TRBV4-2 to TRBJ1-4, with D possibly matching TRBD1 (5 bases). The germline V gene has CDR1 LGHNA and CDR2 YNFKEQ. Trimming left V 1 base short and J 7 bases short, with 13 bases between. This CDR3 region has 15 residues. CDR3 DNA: TGTGCCAGCAGCCAAGGGGGGGTCTTGGGTGAAAAACTGTTTTTT. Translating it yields CASSQGGVLGEKLFF.

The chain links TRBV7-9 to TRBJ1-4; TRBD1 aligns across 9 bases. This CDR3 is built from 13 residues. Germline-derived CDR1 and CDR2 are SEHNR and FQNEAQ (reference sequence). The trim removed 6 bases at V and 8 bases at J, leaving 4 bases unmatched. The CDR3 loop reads CASSRDRGEKLFF. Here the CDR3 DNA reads TGTGCCAGCAGTCGTGACAGGGGGGAAAAACTGTTTTTT.

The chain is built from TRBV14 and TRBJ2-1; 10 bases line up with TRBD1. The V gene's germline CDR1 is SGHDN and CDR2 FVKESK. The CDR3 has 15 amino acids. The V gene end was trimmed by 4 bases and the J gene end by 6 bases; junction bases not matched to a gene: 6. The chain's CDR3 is CASSPRDRGGNEQFF. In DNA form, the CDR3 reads TGTGCCAGCAGCCCACGGGACAGGGGCGGCAATGAGCAGTTCTTC.

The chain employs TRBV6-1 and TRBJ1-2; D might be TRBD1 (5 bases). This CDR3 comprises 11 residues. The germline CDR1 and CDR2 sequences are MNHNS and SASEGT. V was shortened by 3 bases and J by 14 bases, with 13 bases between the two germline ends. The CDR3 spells CASSEEGARTF. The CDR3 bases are TGTGCCAGCAGTGAGGAAGGGGCGCGGACCTTC.

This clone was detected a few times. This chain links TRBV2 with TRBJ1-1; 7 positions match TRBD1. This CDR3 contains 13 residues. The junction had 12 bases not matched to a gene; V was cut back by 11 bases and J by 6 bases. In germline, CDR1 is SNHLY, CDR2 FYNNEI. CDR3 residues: CAGKGQTTSEAFF. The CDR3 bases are TGTGCCGGCAAGGGACAGACCACCTCTGAAGCTTTCTTT. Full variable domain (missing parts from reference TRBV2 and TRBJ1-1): EPEVTQTPSHQVTQMGQEVILRCVPISNHLYFYWYRQILGQKVEFLVSFYNNEISEKSEIFDDQFSVERPDGSNFTLKIRSTKLEDSAMYFCAGKGQTTSEAFFGQGTRLTVV.

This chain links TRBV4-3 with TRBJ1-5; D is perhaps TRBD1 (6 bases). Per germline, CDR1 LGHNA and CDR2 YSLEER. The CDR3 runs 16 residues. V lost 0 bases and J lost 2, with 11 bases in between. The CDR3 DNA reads TGCGCCAGCAGCCAAGATATCGCAGGGGGCAATCAGCCCCAGCATTTT. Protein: CASSQDIAGGNQPQHF.

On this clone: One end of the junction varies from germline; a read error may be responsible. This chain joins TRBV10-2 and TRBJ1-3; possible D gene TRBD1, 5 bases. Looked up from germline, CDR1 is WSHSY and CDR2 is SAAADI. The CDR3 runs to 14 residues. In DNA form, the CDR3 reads TGCGCCAGCAACGCCGCGACAGCTGGTAACACCATATATTTT. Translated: CASNAATAGNTIYF.

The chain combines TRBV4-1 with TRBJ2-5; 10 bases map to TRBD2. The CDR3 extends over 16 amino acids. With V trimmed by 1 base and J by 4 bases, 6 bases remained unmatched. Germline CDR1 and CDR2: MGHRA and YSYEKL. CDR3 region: CASSQAAGGPGETQYF. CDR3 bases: TGCGCCAGCAGCCAAGCAGCGGGGGGGCCAGGAGAGACCCAGTACTTC.